This section outlines one T cell receptor (beta chain) sequence together with its context. A few counts support this clonotype. No cognate antigen has been identified for it. The sample holds no much larger clone one base away, and base qualities are not on file. The data belong to a study of T-cell reconstitution after alpha-beta-depleted transplantation in children (dated by TCRdb to 2016 to 2018). Some background on the complete study: The study quantitatively tracked T-cell immune reconstitution after TCRalphabeta/CD19-depleted allogeneic hematopoietic cell transplantation in children using TCR repertoire profiling. General conclusions and limits of the study: The high TCRbeta diversity at day 60 in some patients was ascribed to recipient T cells and intrathymic progenitors that had survived conditioning. Apparently early alphabetaT-cell count recovery about two months after transplant reportedly relied on only several hundred rapidly expanded clones derived from non-depleted graft cells. Hyperexpanded clone frequencies declined over subsequent months; after one year, T-cell counts and TCRbeta diversity were mostly attributed to newly produced T cells.

The CDR3 starts with the cysteine, ends with the phenylalanine, and has 15 residues. Only the CDR3 DNA is retained, 45 bases long and in frame from the first base. From the germline V gene, CDR1 is MNHEY and CDR2 is SVGEGT. V drops 5 bases and J drops 8 bases, leaving 21 bases in between. The library was built by means of PCR. Sequencing was carried out with an Illumina HiSeq 2500. Molecular barcoding was employed in the preparation of TCR libraries, with unique molecular identifiers being used to normalize TCRbeta repertoire quantification. Clones were called with MiXCR by TCRdb after fastp trimmed the public reads at Q25, and only in-frame beta chains were retained. Identical CDR3 protein sequences are pooled into one entry, listed with their most common genes and DNA. Within this sample are some 200,000 distinct CDR3 sequences, with approximately 7% of them counted one time only. The ten largest clonotypes hold about 5.5% of the sample.

Sample treatment or condition, as interpreted from the label and publication: allogeneic hematopoietic cell transplantation with graft depleted of TCRalphabeta T cells and CD19 B cells. The transplant recipients were children given TCRalphabeta/CD19-depleted allogeneic hematopoietic cell grafts. This TCR was sampled from a boy between 2 and 10 years old with acute lymphoblastic leukemia, due to receive a stem cell transplant. This material consisted of PBMCs, taken before TCRalphabeta/CD19-depleted stem cell transplant. Recombination connected TRBV6-2 or TRBV6-3 to TRBJ1-2; D gene: possibly TRBD1, on 6 matching bases. The DNA reads TGTGCCAGCAGTAACGCCGAGAGAGGGGGAAGCGGCTACACCTTC. The translation is CASSNAERGGSGYTF.